This is a list of T cell receptor beta chains from one sample in a study of control samples from healthy donors and cancer patients. The table came from immunoSEQ multiplex PCR; TCRdb's copy has only in-frame clones and leaves some out. The table has about 80,000 clones, approximately 91% seen once. What was sequenced was blood. These receptors came from an older woman in good health. CDR3s include the opening cysteine and the closing phenylalanine or tryptophan. D genes are given only for firm matches. Rows may omit the clone size; those that give it use once, few, many or a size class.

TRBV7-9	NA	TRBJ2-7	NA	CASRGRVADEGAQYF	TGTGCCAGCAGGGGTCGGGTGGCGGACGAGGGCGCGCAGTACTTC
TRBV11-2	NA	TRBJ2-7	TRBD2	CASSPPPPSGITPYEQYF	TGTGCCAGCAGCCCCCCTCCGCCTAGCGGCATTACTCCCTACGAGCAGTACTTC
TRBV29-1	NA	TRBJ2-3	NA	CSVVEGTSTDTQYF	TGCAGCGTTGTGGAGGGGACTAGCACAGATACGCAGTATTTT
TRBV4-2	once	TRBJ2-3	TRBD2	CASSPTSGREDTQYF	TGTGCCAGCAGCCCGACTAGCGGGAGGGAAGATACGCAGTATTTT
TRBV10-1	NA	TRBJ1-1	NA	CASSSTRDYTEAFF	TGCGCCAGCAGTTCAACCAGGGACTACACTGAAGCTTTCTTT
TRBV7-9	NA	TRBJ2-2	NA	CASSYSGTTNTGELFF	TGTGCCAGCAGCTACTCCGGGACAACGAACACCGGGGAGCTGTTTTTT
TRBV21-1	NA	TRBJ1-2	NA	CAGSKIPAPPPEQVRGYTF	TGTGCCGGCAGCAAAATCCCCGCCCCCCCTCCAGAACAGGTTCGGGGCTACACCTTC
TRBV19	once	TRBJ1-2	NA	CASRNANGYTF	TGTGCCTCGCGGAATGCAAATGGCTACACCTTC
TRBV2	NA	TRBJ2-7	TRBD1	CASSPRTGESEQYF	TGTGCCAGCAGTCCTAGGACAGGGGAGTCCGAGCAGTACTTC
TRBV29-1	once	TRBJ2-2	NA	CSVVGGANTGELFF	TGCAGCGTTGTAGGGGGGGCGAACACCGGGGAGCTGTTTTTT